A single sample gave rise to the 31 T cell receptor beta chains below, sequenced in a study of OX40 agonist ivuxolimab in advanced cancers. Data came from immunoSEQ multiplex PCR; TCRdb stores just in-frame clones and leaves some out. The sample has approximately 100,000 clones; around 90% are singletons. The sample was CD4+ or CD8+ T cells sorted from blood, taken in a trial of the OX40 agonist ivuxolimab. These receptors were taken from an adult with an advanced solid tumor such as melanoma, head and neck, liver or kidney cancer.

The chain links TRBV5-1 to TRBJ1-3; D uncertain. This CDR3 contains 14 residues. Germline V gene data show CDR1 as SGHRS and CDR2 as YFSETQ. V lost 7 bases to trimming and J lost 1 base, with 12 bases between them. The CDR3 loop is CASAPGLSGNTIYF. The CDR3, as DNA: TGCGCCAGCGCTCCAGGTCTTTCTGGAAACACCATATATTTT. Based on the CDR3 plus reference TRBV5-1 and TRBJ1-3, the full variable domain is KAGVTQTPRYLIKTRGQQVTLSCSPISGHRSVSWYQQTPGQGLQFLFEYFSETQRNKGNFPGRFSGRQFSNSRSEMNVSTLELGDSALYLCASAPGLSGNTIYFGEGSWLTVV.

The V gene is TRBV10-3, the J gene TRBJ2-1, with D possibly matching TRBD2 (6 bases). The V end lost 1 base, the J end lost 8 bases, and 6 bases lay between the germline ends. CDR1 ENHRY and CDR2 SYGVKD come from the germline V gene. CDR3 length equals 12 residues. The DNA for the CDR3 is TGTGCCATCAGTGAGTGGGAGGATGAGCAGTTCTTC. Translation gives CAISEWEDEQFF.

J is TRBJ2-3 and V is TRBV5-4, with D possibly TRBD1 on 7 matching bases. Germline loops: CDR1 SGHNT, CDR2 YYREEE (reference sequence). CDR3 size: 14 residues. Trimming took 3 bases from V and 1 from J, leaving 9 bases between them. CDR3 amino acids: CASSSGGRTDTQYF. The CDR3 nucleotides read TGTGCCAGCAGCTCAGGGGGGCGCACAGATACGCAGTATTTT.

This chain joins TRBV7-9 and TRBJ2-7; perhaps TRBD1 as D (6 bases). This CDR3 region has 14 residues. Looked up from germline, CDR1 is SEHNR and CDR2 is FQNEAQ (reference sequence). V was trimmed by 0 bases and J by 6 bases, leaving 12 bases between them. The CDR3 DNA reads as TGTGCCAGCAGCTTAGCGCAGGGGCGCCTCGAGCAGTACTTC. Its protein product is CASSLAQGRLEQYF.

This clone was recorded once. The V gene is TRBV30, the J gene TRBJ2-1; perhaps TRBD2 as D (6 bases). Trimming pared 0 bases from V and 7 bases from J, leaving 25 bases between. Per germline, CDR1 GTSNPN and CDR2 SVGIG (reference sequence). The CDR3 totals 18 residues. The chain's CDR3 is CAWSVRSGGVGGRNEQFF. The DNA of the CDR3 is TGTGCCTGGAGTGTAAGGAGCGGCGGAGTCGGGGGACGGAATGAGCAGTTCTTC.

The gene calls are TRBV9 and TRBJ2-1, with TRBD2 matching over 11 bases. Germline loops: CDR1 SGDLS, CDR2 YYNGEE. This CDR3 has 16 residues. The junction had 9 bases not matched to a gene; V was cut back by 0 bases and J by 10 bases. The CDR3 is CASSVGSSGRQGEQFF. In DNA form, the CDR3 reads TGTGCCAGCAGCGTAGGGTCTAGCGGGAGGCAAGGGGAGCAGTTCTTC.

The V gene is TRBV10-3, the J gene TRBJ1-1; D not resolved. This CDR3 has 12 residues. V was clipped by 10 bases and J by 1 base, with 10 bases between them. Germline CDR1 reads ENHRY; CDR2 reads SYGVKD. CDR3 sequence: CATSGGNTEAFF. CDR3 nucleotide sequence: TGTGCCACCTCGGGAGGGAACACTGAAGCTTTCTTT.

The gene calls are TRBV14 and TRBJ1-1; D remains ambiguous. The CDR3 covers 13 residues. From germline, CDR1 is SGHDN and CDR2 FVKESK. The ends were cut back, 1 base at V and 4 bases at J, with 7 bases in the middle. This CDR3 is CASSQGTGTEAFF. CDR3 nucleotides: TGTGCCAGCAGCCAAGGGACCGGCACTGAAGCTTTCTTT. The full variable domain, its missing parts supplied by reference TRBV14 and TRBJ1-1, is EAGVTQFPSHSVIEKGQTVTLRCDPISGHDNLYWYRRVMGKEIKFLLHFVKESKQDESGMPNNRFLAERTGGTYSTLKVQPAELEDSGVYFCASSQGTGTEAFFGQGTRLTVV.

The rearrangement links TRBV25-1 to TRBJ2-1; no definite D call. CDR1 MGHDK and CDR2 SYGVNS come from the germline V gene. Trimming cost V 0 bases and J 7 bases, with 10 bases left between them. The CDR3 loop spans 14 amino acids. CDR3 sequence (DNA): TGTGCCAGCAGTGAATATAAACTCTCTAATGAGCAGTTCTTC. Translation: CASSEYKLSNEQFF.

This sequence joins TRBV5-4 and TRBJ2-1; 7 bases are a match to TRBD2. The CDR3 has 13 amino acids. The V gene end was trimmed by 5 bases and the J gene end by 12 bases; junction bases not matched to a gene: 11. Germline assignment: CDR1 SGHNT and CDR2 YYREEE (reference sequence). CDR3 region: CASSGTEGGRQFF. In DNA, the CDR3 is TGTGCCAGCAGTGGGACGGAGGGAGGGAGGCAGTTCTTC.

V is TRBV18 and J is TRBJ2-3; a possible D gene is TRBD2 (7 bases). V was cut by 8 bases and J by 0 bases, with 18 bases left in between. The V gene's germline CDR1 is KGHSH and CDR2 LQKENI. CDR3 size: 16 residues. CDR3 nucleotide sequence: TGTGCCAGCCAAGGGGGAGCGGGACTAAGCACAGATACGCAGTATTTT. Protein sequence: CASQGGAGLSTDTQYF.

The V and J genes are TRBV5-1 and TRBJ2-1; the D is unclear. CDR1 is SGHRS, CDR2 YFSETQ, per germline. CDR3 length: 14 residues. V lost 0 bases and J lost 3, with 7 bases in between. The CDR3 nucleotides read TGCGCCAGCAGCTTGGCCGAGAGCTACAATGAGCAGTTCTTC. Amino acid sequence: CASSLAESYNEQFF.

The genes are TRBV9 and TRBJ1-2; 8 bases agree with TRBD1. CDR3 length equals 13 residues. CDR1 and CDR2 from the germline V gene are SGDLS and YYNGEE. Trimming took 6 bases from V and 3 from J; bases not matched to a gene: 4. The CDR3 DNA reads as TGTGCCAGCAACGGACAGGGTGACTATGGCTACACCTTC. Amino acid sequence: CASNGQGDYGYTF. Full variable domain (remainder filled in from reference TRBV9 and TRBJ1-2): DSGVTQTPKHLITATGQRVTLRCSPRSGDLSVYWYQQSLDQGLQFLIQYYNGEERAKGNILERFSAQQFPDLHSELNLSSLELGDSALYFCASNGQGDYGYTFGSGTRLTVV.

The chain couples TRBV7-9 to TRBJ2-3, with a possible D match to TRBD1 (6 bases). Looked up from germline, CDR1 is SEHNR and CDR2 is FQNEAQ (reference sequence). V lost 1 base to trimming and J lost 5 bases, with 7 bases between them. The CDR3 runs 13 residues. The CDR3 spells CASSLVGGDTQYF. The CDR3 DNA is TGTGCCAGCAGCTTAGTAGGGGGAGATACGCAGTATTTT.

V is TRBV13 and J is TRBJ2-2; TRBD1 is a possible D gene (5 bases). Germline CDR1 PRHDT, CDR2 FYEKMQ (reference sequence). The V and J ends lost 5 bases and 1 base respectively, with 8 bases between them. The CDR3 runs to 14 residues. The CDR3 nucleotides are TGTGCCAGCAGCCCAGGACAGAACACCGGGGAGCTGTTTTTT. Amino acid sequence: CASSPGQNTGELFF.

The count of this clone is one. This chain connects TRBV5-4 to TRBJ2-3, with 7 bases lining up with TRBD2. V lost 3 bases, J lost 2 bases, and 9 bases stayed unmatched. The germline CDR1 and CDR2 sequences are SGHNT and YYREEE (reference sequence). The CDR3 loop spans 16 amino acids. DNA for the CDR3: TGTGCCAGCAGCTCCCGTTCGGGGGGAACCACAGATACGCAGTATTTT. As protein: CASSSRSGGTTDTQYF.

This chain connects TRBV5-1 to TRBJ2-1; the D gene could be TRBD1 or TRBD2 (5 bases each). Germline CDR1 and CDR2: SGHRS and YFSETQ. CDR3 size: 14 residues. Trimming left V 1 base short and J 5 bases short, with 10 bases between. The CDR3 loop reads CASSLRRGNNEQFF. The DNA of the CDR3 is TGCGCCAGCAGCTTGCGCCGGGGCAACAATGAGCAGTTCTTC.

This clone was counted once. V is TRBV11-3 and J is TRBJ2-7; D is uncertain. The CDR3 is 14 residues long. Germline lookup yields CDR1 SGHNT and CDR2 YENEEA. The V end lost 1 base, the J end lost 2 bases, and 9 bases lay between the germline ends. CDR3 coding DNA: TGTGCCAGCAGCTTAGCGGGCAAGACCTACGAGCAGTACTTC. Residues: CASSLAGKTYEQYF.

This chain links TRBV18 with TRBJ2-2, with D perhaps TRBD2 (6 bases). Trimming removed 4 bases at V and 7 bases at J, with 16 bases between. From germline, CDR1 is KGHSH and CDR2 LQKENI. The CDR3 is 15 amino acids. As DNA, the CDR3 is TGTGCCAGCTCACTTCGACTAGGCGGCGACGGGGAGCTGTTTTTT. It encodes CASSLRLGGDGELFF.

V usage is TRBV29-1 and J usage is TRBJ2-2; no clear D gene. CDR1 is SQVTM, CDR2 ANQGSEA, per germline. The CDR3 runs 11 residues. Trimming removed 1 base at V and 8 bases at J, with 5 bases between. The chain's CDR3 is CSVEGGGELFF. The CDR3 coding sequence is TGCAGCGTTGAAGGTGGTGGGGAGCTGTTTTTT.

This rearrangement joins TRBV5-1 to TRBJ1-1; tentatively, D is TRBD1 (6 bases). From germline, CDR1 is SGHRS and CDR2 YFSETQ. The ends were cut back, 4 bases at V and 4 bases at J, with 17 bases in the middle. The CDR3 has 15 residues. CDR3 nucleotides: TGCGCCAGCAGCCTACAGGGAGAGGTCGGCACTGAAGCTTTCTTT. Translated, it gives CASSLQGEVGTEAFF.

The rearrangement joins TRBV6-1 to TRBJ1-2, with TRBD1 as a possible D gene (6 bases). This CDR3 contains 15 residues. CDR1 is MNHNS, CDR2 SASEGT, per germline. Trimming cost V 8 bases and J 0 bases, with 16 bases left between them. The CDR3, as DNA: TGTGCCAGCGAAAGCGGGACATCCTCTAACTATGGCTACACCTTC. This sequence encodes CASESGTSSNYGYTF.

V is TRBV7-6 and J is TRBJ2-1; no clear D. V was pared by 1 base and J by 4 bases, with 5 bases between. The germline gives CDR1 SGHVS, CDR2 FNYEAQ. The CDR3 has 13 residues. DNA for the CDR3: TGTGCCAGCAGCTTAGGCAGGTACAATGAGCAGTTCTTC. It encodes CASSLGRYNEQFF.

The rearrangement joins TRBV6-1 to TRBJ2-1; D unresolved. Germline assignment: CDR1 MNHNS and CDR2 SASEGT. V was pared by 8 bases and J by 7 bases, with 18 bases between. This CDR3 has 14 amino acids. The DNA for the CDR3 is TGTGCCAGCGAAGAACCGGCAATTTGGAATGAGCAGTTCTTC. Residues: CASEEPAIWNEQFF.

The J gene is TRBJ1-1, the V gene TRBV19; D is uncertain. Germline V gives CDR1 LNHDA, CDR2 SQIVND (reference sequence). CDR3 length: 15 amino acids. Trimming shortened V by 7 bases and J by 1 base, and 16 bases separated the two germline ends. The CDR3 region is CASKSQALANTEAFF. The DNA of the CDR3 is TGTGCCAGTAAGTCCCAGGCCCTCGCGAACACTGAAGCTTTCTTT.

V and J are TRBV11-1 and TRBJ1-2, with D perhaps TRBD1 (6 bases). With 5 bases removed from V and 2 bases from J, the gap between germline ends came to 9 bases. This CDR3 has 13 amino acids. The germline gives CDR1 SGHAT, CDR2 FQDESV (reference sequence). The CDR3 region is CASSQGQNYGYTF. The DNA for the CDR3 is TGTGCCAGCAGCCAGGGACAAAACTATGGCTACACCTTC.

This clone has only a few counts. The chain carries TRBV7-9 and TRBJ2-7; D remains ambiguous. The ends were cut back, 2 bases at V and 3 bases at J, with 5 bases in the middle. The CDR3 spans 12 residues. Germline values: CDR1 SEHNR, CDR2 FQNEAQ (reference sequence). The CDR3 loop is CASSLSGYEQYF. In nucleotides, the CDR3 is TGTGCCAGCAGCTTATCCGGCTACGAGCAGTACTTC.

V is TRBV5-6 and J is TRBJ1-1; D is ambiguous. CDR3 length: 15 amino acids. Trimming pared 0 bases from V and 0 bases from J, leaving 9 bases between. Germline loops: CDR1 SGHDT, CDR2 YYEEEE. CDR3 DNA sequence: TGTGCCAGCAGCTTGGCGGCGGATATGAACACTGAAGCTTTCTTT. Translation: CASSLAADMNTEAFF. The whole variable domain, remainder taken from reference TRBV5-6 and TRBJ1-1, is DAGVTQSPTHLIKTRGQQVTLRCSPKSGHDTVSWYQQALGQGPQFIFQYYEEEERQRGNFPDRFSGHQFPNYSSELNVNALLLGDSALYLCASSLAADMNTEAFFGQGTRLTVV.

This clone showed up just a few times. The rearrangement links TRBV5-1 to TRBJ2-5; 9 bases are a match to TRBD1. V was pared by 4 bases and J by 4 bases, with 8 bases of the junction left unmatched. CDR3 length: 15 residues. Germline CDR1 and CDR2: SGHRS and YFSETQ. The DNA of the CDR3 is TGCGCCAGCAGCACAAGGACAGGGGAGGGAGAGACCCAGTACTTC. The encoded protein is CASSTRTGEGETQYF.

The chain combines TRBV5-1 with TRBJ1-4, with TRBD1 matching over 8 bases. Germline lookup yields CDR1 SGHRS and CDR2 YFSETQ. Trimming removed 3 bases from V and 2 bases from J; junction bases left unmatched: 9. The CDR3 covers 17 residues. Written as DNA, the CDR3 is TGCGCCAGCAGCTCGGACAGGGCAGGGTCCACTAATGAAAAACTGTTTTTT. Translated: CASSSDRAGSTNEKLFF.

This rearrangement joins TRBV6-5 to TRBJ2-5; a possible D gene is TRBD1 (7 bases). The germline V gene encodes CDR1 MNHEY and CDR2 SVGAGI. This CDR3 is built from 15 residues. V was trimmed by 0 bases and J by 5 bases, leaving 13 bases between them. CDR3 DNA: TGTGCCAGCAGTTACTCTCGGGGGACAGAGGAGACCCAGTACTTC. Translating it yields CASSYSRGTEETQYF.